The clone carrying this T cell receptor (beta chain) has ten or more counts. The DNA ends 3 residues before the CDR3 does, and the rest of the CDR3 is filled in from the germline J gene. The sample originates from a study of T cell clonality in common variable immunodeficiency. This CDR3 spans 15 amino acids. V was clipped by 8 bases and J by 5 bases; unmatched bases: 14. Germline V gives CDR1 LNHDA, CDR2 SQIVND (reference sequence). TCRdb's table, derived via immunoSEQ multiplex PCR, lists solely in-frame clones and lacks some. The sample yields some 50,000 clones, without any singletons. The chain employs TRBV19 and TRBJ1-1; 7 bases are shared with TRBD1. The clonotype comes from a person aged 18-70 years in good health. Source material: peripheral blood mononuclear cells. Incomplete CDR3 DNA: TGTGCCAGTCCTTTCTCGTCAGGGGGTAGGACTGAA. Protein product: CASPFSSGGRTE. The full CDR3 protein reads CASPFSSGGRTEAFF.